This TCR beta chain was identified in a study of shared T cell receptors in the human thymus. Sequencing was performed with immunoSEQ multiplex PCR; in TCRdb, only in-frame clones are kept and a portion is missing. The repertoire holds tens of thousands of clones, 90% to 95% seen once, with roughly 0.033% in the top ten. Sequencing input: thymocytes. The sequence was obtained from a human donor.

CDR3 coding DNA: TGCGCCAGCAGCTTGGGATCACCTAGTACTAACACTGAAGCTTTCTTT. Its translation: CASSLGSPSTNTEAFF. The chain couples TRBV5-1 to TRBJ1-1; D gene ambiguous. The length of the CDR3 is 16 residues. Germline-derived CDR1 and CDR2 are SGHRS and YFSETQ. V was cut by 0 bases and J by 2 bases, with 14 bases left in between.